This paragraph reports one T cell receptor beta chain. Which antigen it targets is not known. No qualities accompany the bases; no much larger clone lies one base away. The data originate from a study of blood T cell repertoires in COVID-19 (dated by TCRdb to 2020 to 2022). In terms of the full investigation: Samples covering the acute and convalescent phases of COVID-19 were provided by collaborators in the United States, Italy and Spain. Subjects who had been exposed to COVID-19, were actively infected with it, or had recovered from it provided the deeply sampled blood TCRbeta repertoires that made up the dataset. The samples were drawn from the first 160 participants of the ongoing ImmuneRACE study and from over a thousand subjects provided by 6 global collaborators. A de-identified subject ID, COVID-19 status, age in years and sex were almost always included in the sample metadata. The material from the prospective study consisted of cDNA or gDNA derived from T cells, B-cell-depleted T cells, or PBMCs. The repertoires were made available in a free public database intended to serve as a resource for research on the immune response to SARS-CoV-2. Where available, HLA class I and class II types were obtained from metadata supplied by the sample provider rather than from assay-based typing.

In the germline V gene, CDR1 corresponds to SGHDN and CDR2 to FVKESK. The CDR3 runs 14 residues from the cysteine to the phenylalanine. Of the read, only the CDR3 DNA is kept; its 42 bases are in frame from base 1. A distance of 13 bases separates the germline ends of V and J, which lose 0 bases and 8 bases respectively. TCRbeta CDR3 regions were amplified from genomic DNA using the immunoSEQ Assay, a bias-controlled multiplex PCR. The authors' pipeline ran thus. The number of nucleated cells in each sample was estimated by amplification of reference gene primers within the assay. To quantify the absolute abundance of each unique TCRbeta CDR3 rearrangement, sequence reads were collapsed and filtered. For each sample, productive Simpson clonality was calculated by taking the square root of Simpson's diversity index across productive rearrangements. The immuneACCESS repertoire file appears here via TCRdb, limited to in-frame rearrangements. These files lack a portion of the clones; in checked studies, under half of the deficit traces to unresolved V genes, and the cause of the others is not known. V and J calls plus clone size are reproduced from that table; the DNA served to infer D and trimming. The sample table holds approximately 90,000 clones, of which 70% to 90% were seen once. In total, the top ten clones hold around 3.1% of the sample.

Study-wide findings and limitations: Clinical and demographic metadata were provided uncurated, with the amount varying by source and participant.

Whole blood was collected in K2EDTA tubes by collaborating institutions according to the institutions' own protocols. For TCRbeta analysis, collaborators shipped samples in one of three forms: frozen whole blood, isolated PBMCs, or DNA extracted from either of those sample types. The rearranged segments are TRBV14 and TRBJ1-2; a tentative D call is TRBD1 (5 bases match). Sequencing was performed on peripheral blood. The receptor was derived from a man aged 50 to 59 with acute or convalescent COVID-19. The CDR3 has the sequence CASSQEGATSGYTF. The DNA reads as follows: TGTGCCAGCAGCCAAGAAGGGGCCACCTCGGGCTACACCTTC.